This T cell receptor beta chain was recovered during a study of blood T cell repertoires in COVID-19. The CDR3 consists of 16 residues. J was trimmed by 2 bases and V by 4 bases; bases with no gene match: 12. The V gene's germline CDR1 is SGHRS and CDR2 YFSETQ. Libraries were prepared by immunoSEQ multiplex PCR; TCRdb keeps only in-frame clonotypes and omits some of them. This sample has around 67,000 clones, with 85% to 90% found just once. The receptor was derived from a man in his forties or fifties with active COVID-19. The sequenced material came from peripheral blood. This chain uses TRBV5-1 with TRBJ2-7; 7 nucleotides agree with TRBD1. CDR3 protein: CASSVGDRVLPYEQYF. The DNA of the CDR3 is TGCGCCAGCAGCGTTGGAGACAGGGTGCTACCCTACGAGCAGTACTTC.